These 27 T cell receptor beta chains were all obtained from the same sample, sequenced in a study of shared clonotypes between healthy human individuals. Clones were read by immunoSEQ multiplex PCR, and TCRdb kept only the in-frame ones, dropping some. The sample records 2,500,000 or so clones, about 92% being singletons. Sequences were obtained from naive CD4+ T cells sorted from blood. Described subset: CD45RA+ positively selected. These receptors were obtained from a man aged 18 to 30 in good health.

The chain joins TRBV5-1 to TRBJ2-7; 7 bases align to TRBD2. J was trimmed by 7 bases and V by 5 bases; bases with no gene match: 3. Germline V gives CDR1 SGHRS, CDR2 YFSETQ. The CDR3 runs to 11 residues. CDR3 in DNA: TGCGCCAGCAGGGCCGGGGGGGAGCAGTACTTC. Translation gives CASRAGGEQYF.

The chain is built from TRBV7-3 and TRBJ1-1; D call uncertain. The germline V and J ends were trimmed by 2 bases and 3 bases, with 7 bases remaining between them. The CDR3 consists of 13 residues. Germline CDR1 SGHTA, CDR2 FQGTGA. The CDR3 here is CASSLSVDTEAFF. CDR3 nucleotides: TGTGCCAGCAGCTTATCAGTTGACACTGAAGCTTTCTTT.

A note on this clone: At one end, the junction sequence differs from germline, possibly due to a read error. The chain carries TRBV7-9 and TRBJ2-1; D ambiguous. The CDR3 extends over 12 amino acids. Germline CDR1 is SEHNR and CDR2 is FQNEAQ (reference sequence). The CDR3 region has the DNA TGTGCCAGCAGCCCCGAACAAGGCCGTTTTCTCTTC. Amino acids: CASSPEQGRFLF.

The gene calls are TRBV7-2 and TRBJ1-1; TRBD1 agrees at 8 bases. V shed 4 bases and J 11 bases; nucleotides not matched to a gene: 15. CDR3 length: 15 amino acids. Looked up from germline, CDR1 is SGHTA and CDR2 is FQGNSA. The CDR3 region is CASSSQQGVVGAAFF. The CDR3 DNA reads TGTGCCAGCAGCTCCCAACAGGGGGTAGTAGGTGCGGCTTTCTTT.

The chain carries TRBV7-2 and TRBJ2-5, with 7 bases lining up with TRBD2. The V and J ends lost 2 bases and 5 bases, in that order; junction bases with no gene match: 5. The CDR3 sequence is 14 residues long. CDR1 is SGHTA, CDR2 FQGNSA, per germline. The CDR3 protein is CASSLIYGRETQYF. CDR3 DNA: TGTGCCAGCAGCTTAATCTACGGGAGGGAGACCCAGTACTTC.

The chain couples TRBV4-2 to TRBJ2-1, with 11 positions matching TRBD2. The J segment lost 7 bases and the V segment lost 0 bases, leaving 5 bases of the junction unmatched. The CDR3 length is 16 residues. In germline, CDR1 is LGHNA, CDR2 YNFKEQ. The DNA of the CDR3 is TGTGCCAGCAGCCAAGATAGCGGGGGGGCCAGGAATGAGCAGTTCTTC. Translating it yields CASSQDSGGARNEQFF.

CDR3 amino acids: CASSSLDRSSYNEQFF. For the CDR3, the DNA is TGTGCCAGCAGCTCACTAGACAGGAGCTCCTACAATGAGCAGTTCTTC. The chain links TRBV5-4 to TRBJ2-1; possible D gene TRBD1, 6 bases. The germline V gene encodes CDR1 SGHNT and CDR2 YYREEE (reference sequence). Trimming took off 3 bases at V and 0 bases at J, with 13 bases between the two ends. This CDR3 has 16 residues.

The gene calls are TRBV30 and TRBJ2-3, with 9 bases identical to TRBD2. V dropped 3 bases and J dropped 5; count of bases not matched to a gene: 12. The germline V gene encodes CDR1 GTSNPN and CDR2 SVGIG (reference sequence). The CDR3 runs to 16 residues. In DNA form, the CDR3 reads TGTGCCTGGAGGGACTTGGGCGGGAGGGGGAGAGATACGCAGTATTTT. This sequence encodes CAWRDLGGRGRDTQYF.

V is TRBV5-6 and J is TRBJ2-1; D gene ambiguous. V dropped 0 bases and J dropped 0 bases, with 4 bases sitting between them. The CDR3 spans 14 residues. Germline CDR1 reads SGHDT; CDR2 reads YYEEEE. This CDR3 is CASSLGLSYNEQFF. DNA of the CDR3: TGTGCCAGCAGCTTGGGGCTCTCCTACAATGAGCAGTTCTTC.

The chain joins TRBV19 to TRBJ1-2; 8 bases match TRBD1. Germline values: CDR1 LNHDA, CDR2 SQIVND (reference sequence). The ends lost 5 bases at V and 4 bases at J; junction bases unmatched: 6. This CDR3 contains 14 residues. CDR3 in amino acids: CASSPRGQIYGYTF. CDR3 in DNA: TGTGCCAGTAGTCCCAGGGGGCAAATCTATGGCTACACCTTC.

The V gene is TRBV10-2, the J gene TRBJ2-7; 8 bases are a match to TRBD1. The CDR3 contains 15 residues. The germline CDR1 and CDR2 sequences are WSHSY and SAAADI. J was trimmed by 3 bases and V by 7 bases; bases with no gene match: 11. CDR3 sequence (DNA): TGCGCCAGCATTTCTCCAGGACAGGGTAACTACGAGCAGTACTTC. This translates into CASISPGQGNYEQYF.

The V call is TRBV6-1, the J call TRBJ2-5; 14 bases are a match to TRBD2. The germline V gene encodes CDR1 MNHNS and CDR2 SASEGT. The CDR3 runs to 16 residues. V was clipped by 3 bases and J by 4 bases; unmatched bases: 4. The CDR3 DNA follows: TGTGCCAGCAGTGACGCGGGACTAGCGGGAGCAGAGACCCAGTACTTC. Amino acids: CASSDAGLAGAETQYF.

The chain uses TRBV10-2 and TRBJ2-2; D call uncertain. Trimming pared 6 bases from V and 1 base from J, leaving 9 bases between. The CDR3 contains 14 residues. The germline V gene has CDR1 WSHSY and CDR2 SAAADI. The CDR3 sequence is CASRGRLNTGELFF. The CDR3 bases are TGCGCCAGCAGGGGCAGATTGAACACCGGGGAGCTGTTTTTT.

The rearrangement uses TRBV2 and TRBJ1-5; TRBD1 is a possible D gene (6 bases). The V end lost 5 bases, the J end lost 1 base, and 12 bases lay between the germline ends. The CDR3 has 15 residues. The germline CDR1 and CDR2 sequences are SNHLY and FYNNEI. Here the CDR3 reads CASSPGQFSNQPQHF. Here the CDR3 DNA reads TGTGCCAGCAGTCCAGGACAGTTCAGCAATCAGCCCCAGCATTTT.

The chain joins TRBV6-5 to TRBJ2-3, with D maybe TRBD1 (6 bases). CDR1 is MNHEY and CDR2 is SVGAGI in the germline V gene. The CDR3 covers 12 residues. Between the trimmed V and J ends, which lost 9 bases and 5 bases, there was a span of 12 bases. CDR3 region: CASSWGRDTQYF. The DNA of the CDR3 is TGTGCCAGTTCTTGGGGGCGAGATACGCAGTATTTT.

V gene TRBV7-2 combines with J gene TRBJ2-3; TRBD2 aligns across 11 bases. The J segment lost 8 bases and the V segment lost 4 bases, leaving 8 bases of the junction unmatched. Germline CDR1 SGHTA, CDR2 FQGNSA. The CDR3 sequence is 15 residues long. The CDR3 region has the DNA TGTGCCAGCAGCTCCGGACTAGCGGGTAGGGGTACGCAGTATTTT. This gives the protein CASSSGLAGRGTQYF.

This rearrangement joins TRBV10-3 to TRBJ1-2, with D perhaps matching TRBD1 (5 bases). The CDR3 loop spans 14 amino acids. V lost 8 bases, J lost 6 bases, and 19 bases lay in between. Germline CDR1 ENHRY, CDR2 SYGVKD. For the CDR3, the DNA is TGTGCCATCGGGGGAGACACCGAGCACCATGGCTACACCTTC. This gives the protein CAIGGDTEHHGYTF.

This sequence joins TRBV7-6 and TRBJ2-5, with TRBD1 identical over 7 bases. The length of the CDR3 is 18 residues. V shed 4 bases, J shed 2 bases, and the junction held 16 bases outside the gene matches. CDR1 is SGHVS, CDR2 FNYEAQ, per germline. The DNA of the CDR3 is TGTGCCAGCAGCTCCCTAAAGTCCGGGGACAGAAGGCAAGAGACCCAGTACTTC. Translating gives CASSSLKSGDRRQETQYF.

The chain links TRBV4-1 to TRBJ2-2; 7 bases map to TRBD1. CDR3 length: 16 amino acids. CDR1 and CDR2 (germline): MGHRA, YSYEKL. The V gene end was trimmed by 0 bases and the J gene end by 3 bases; junction bases not matched to a gene: 4. The CDR3 protein is CASSQEWTGYTGELFF. CDR3 coding DNA: TGCGCCAGCAGCCAAGAGTGGACAGGTTACACCGGGGAGCTGTTTTTT.

This chain links TRBV7-9 with TRBJ2-7, with D unresolved. The V gene's germline CDR1 is SEHNR and CDR2 FQNEAQ (reference sequence). V was cut by 3 bases and J by 2 bases, with 8 bases left in between. The CDR3 is 13 residues long. CDR3 DNA: TGTGCCAGCAGCTTTTTTGGGGCCTACGAGCAGTACTTC. It codes for CASSFFGAYEQYF.

The chain combines TRBV13 with TRBJ2-7, with D perhaps TRBD2 (6 bases). The CDR3 sequence is 15 residues long. Trimming shortened V by 5 bases and J by 3 bases, and 17 bases separated the two germline ends. Germline V gene data show CDR1 as PRHDT and CDR2 as FYEKMQ (reference sequence). CDR3 DNA sequence: TGTGCCAGCAGCGGGCGGACTATGGGAAACTACGAGCAGTACTTC. Protein: CASSGRTMGNYEQYF. The full variable domain, in which reference TRBV13 and TRBJ2-7 provide the parts outside the CDR3, is AAGVIQSPRHLIKEKRETATLKCYPIPRHDTVYWYQQGPGQDPQFLISFYEKMQSDKGSIPDRFSAQQFSDYHSELNMSSLELGDSALYFCASSGRTMGNYEQYFGPGTRLTVT.

V gene TRBV4-3 combines with J gene TRBJ2-3, with TRBD2 matching 9 bases. The CDR3 is made up of 16 amino acids. Germline CDR1 reads LGHNA; CDR2 reads YSLEER. V trimming: 2 bases; J trimming: 0 bases; junction bases outside the gene matches: 3. The CDR3 nucleotides read TGCGCCAGCAGCCAAACGACTAGCGGCAGCACAGATACGCAGTATTTT. It is translated as CASSQTTSGSTDTQYF.

The V and J genes are TRBV5-6 and TRBJ2-5; tentatively, D is TRBD1 or TRBD2 (6 bases each). The J call is uncertain, as TRBJ2-7 better fits the DNA end. This CDR3 region has 14 residues. CDR1 SGHDT and CDR2 YYEEEE come from the germline V gene. CDR3 nucleotides: TGTGCCAGCAGCTTGGCCGGTGGGGGGCACGAGCAGTACTTC. The encoded protein is CASSLAGGGHEQYF.

Points on this clone: The sample has other DNA sequences that encode this CDR3 too. The rearrangement links TRBV6-1 to TRBJ2-3; D call uncertain. CDR3 length equals 12 residues. The ends were cut back, 8 bases at V and 4 bases at J, with 10 bases in the middle. CDR1 is MNHNS and CDR2 is SASEGT in the germline V gene. CDR3 in DNA: TGTGCCAGCTCCCGGCTCCCAGATACGCAGTATTTT. Its translation is CASSRLPDTQYF.

CDR3 DNA sequence: TGTGCCAGCAGCCGATGGGACAGTAGCACAGATACGCAGTATTTT. It encodes CASSRWDSSTDTQYF. The chain carries TRBV11-2 and TRBJ2-3; 7 positions match TRBD1. This CDR3 is 15 amino acids long. Germline values: CDR1 SGHAT, CDR2 FQNNGV. The J segment lost 0 bases and the V segment lost 5 bases, leaving 5 bases of the junction unmatched.

V gene TRBV4-2 combines with J gene TRBJ1-1; tentative D call: TRBD1 (6 bases). V was pared by 4 bases and J by 2 bases, with 11 bases between. The CDR3 extends over 14 amino acids. CDR1 LGHNA and CDR2 YNFKEQ come from the germline V gene. CDR3 bases: TGTGCCAGCAGCCGTGGACAGACCAACACTGAAGCTTTCTTT. Translated: CASSRGQTNTEAFF.

V and J are TRBV6-6 and TRBJ1-4; D is undetermined. The CDR3 contains 15 residues. Germline lookup yields CDR1 MNHNY and CDR2 SVGAGI (reference sequence). V shed 6 bases and J shed 5 bases, with 16 bases lying between them. CDR3 loop: CASSNSGLKNEKLFF. The CDR3 region has the DNA TGTGCCAGCAGCAACTCGGGCCTCAAGAATGAAAAACTGTTTTTT.